This TCR beta chain was found in a study of T cells after yellow fever vaccination. CDR1 and CDR2 (germline): SGHVS, FNYEAQ. Trimming removed 2 bases at V and 6 bases at J, with 14 bases between. The CDR3 runs 14 residues. Conversion of TCR transcripts into cDNA relied on 5'RACE template switching, which added a universal primer site and UMIs. MiXCR was run by TCRdb on the 5' RACE reads, yielding one entry per CDR3 protein. The sample includes roughly 100,000 distinct CDR3 sequences, roughly 9% of them seen just once. The receptor's source is a man younger than 35 who received the YFV17D yellow fever vaccine. This chain connects TRBV7-6 to TRBJ2-7; a possible D gene is TRBD1 (5 bases). Source: CD8+ T cells not binding an NS4B(214-222) dextramer, sorted from PBMCs, taken around 15 days after the first yellow fever vaccination. The DNA for the CDR3 is TGTGCCAGCAGCTTATCAGGTAGGGGAACCGAGCAGTACTTC. This encodes CASSLSGRGTEQYF.